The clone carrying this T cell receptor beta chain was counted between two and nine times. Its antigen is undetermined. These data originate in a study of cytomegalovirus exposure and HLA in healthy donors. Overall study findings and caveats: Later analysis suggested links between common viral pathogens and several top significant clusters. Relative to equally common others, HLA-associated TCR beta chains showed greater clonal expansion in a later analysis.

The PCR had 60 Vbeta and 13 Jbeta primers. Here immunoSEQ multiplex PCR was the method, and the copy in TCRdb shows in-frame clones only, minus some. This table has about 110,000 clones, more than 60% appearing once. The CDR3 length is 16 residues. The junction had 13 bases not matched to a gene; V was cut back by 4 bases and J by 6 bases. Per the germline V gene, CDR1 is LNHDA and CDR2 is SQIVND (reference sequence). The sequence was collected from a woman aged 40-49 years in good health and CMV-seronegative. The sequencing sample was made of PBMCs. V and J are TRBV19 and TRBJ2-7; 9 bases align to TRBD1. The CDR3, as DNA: TGTGCCAGTAGTAGTGAACAACGGACAGGGGCCAGCGAGCAGTACTTC. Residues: CASSSEQRTGASEQYF.